The present entry profiles one T cell receptor (beta chain) with its context. The data belong to a study of T cell changes during pregnancy in multiple sclerosis. Trimming removed 3 bases from V and 2 bases from J, with 15 bases in between. CDR3 length: 15 residues. Germline loops: CDR1 SGHRS, CDR2 YFSETQ. TCRdb's copy holds only in-frame clones and misses some; the assay was immunoSEQ multiplex PCR. The data show about 46,000 clones, with about 91% seen just once and 9% held by the top ten. The rearrangement uses TRBV5-1 and TRBJ2-7; the D gene is possibly TRBD2 (6 bases). The sequence was collected from a female donor with multiple sclerosis, enrolled in a pregnancy study. Material: CD8+ T cells from peripheral blood mononuclear cells, obtained after pregnancy. The CDR3 loop is CASSSLRGITYEQYF. The CDR3 nucleotides are TGCGCCAGCAGCTCCCTCCGGGGGATAACCTACGAGCAGTACTTC.